The T cell receptor beta chain under discussion was sequenced for a study of blood T cell repertoires in COVID-19. Across the whole study: The samples span acute and convalescent COVID-19 from the United States, Italy and Spain.

Original processing methods: Estimates of nucleated cell counts were drawn from the amplification of reference gene primers. Sequencing used immunoSEQ multiplex PCR; TCRdb keeps in-frame clones, though not all of them. For V, J and clone size, that table is used; D and trimming come from the DNA. The table records over 70,000 clones, roughly 92% of them present only once. Seattle researchers signed up patients amid active infection and tracked them longitudinally. Germline CDR1 reads SGHAT; CDR2 reads FQNNGV. The CDR3 is made up of 12 amino acids. Trimming cost V 5 bases and J 10 bases; bases outside gene matches: 3. The count of this clone is one.

This TCR was sampled from a man between 45 and 60 years old with COVID-19, enrolled during active disease. Input material: peripheral blood. The V gene is TRBV11-2, the J gene TRBJ2-1; 9 bases are shared with TRBD2. Written as DNA, the CDR3 is TGTGCCAGCAGCGTACTAGCGGGCGAGCAGTTCTTC. Its protein product is CASSVLAGEQFF.